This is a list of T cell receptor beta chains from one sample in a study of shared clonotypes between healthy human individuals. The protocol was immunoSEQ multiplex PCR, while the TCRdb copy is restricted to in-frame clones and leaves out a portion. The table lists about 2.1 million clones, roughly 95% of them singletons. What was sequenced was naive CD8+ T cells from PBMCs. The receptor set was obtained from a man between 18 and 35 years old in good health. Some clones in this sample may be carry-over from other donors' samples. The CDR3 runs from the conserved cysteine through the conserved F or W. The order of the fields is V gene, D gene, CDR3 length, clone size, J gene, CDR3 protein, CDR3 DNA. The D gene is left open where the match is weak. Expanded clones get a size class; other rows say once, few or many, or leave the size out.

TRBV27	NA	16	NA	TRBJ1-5	CASRPTLWGENQPQHF	TGTGCCAGCAGACCCACGCTGTGGGGTGAAAATCAGCCCCAGCATTTT
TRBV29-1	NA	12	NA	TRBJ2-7	CSASDPRYEQYF	TGCAGCGCTAGCGATCCAAGGTACGAGCAGTACTTC
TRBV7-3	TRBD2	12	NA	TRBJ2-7	CASSQAGGEQYF	TGTGCCAGCAGCCAGGCGGGGGGCGAGCAGTACTTC
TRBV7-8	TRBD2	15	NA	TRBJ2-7	CASSFGLEGTIEQYF	TGTGCCAGCAGCTTCGGTCTGGAGGGGACTATCGAGCAGTACTTC
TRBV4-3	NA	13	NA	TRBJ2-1	CASSPSRVDEQFF	TGCGCCAGCAGCCCCTCCCGGGTGGATGAGCAGTTCTTC
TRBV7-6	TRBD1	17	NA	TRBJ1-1	CASSWEAGGPSNTEAFF	TGTGCCAGCAGTTGGGAGGCAGGGGGTCCGTCGAACACTGAAGCTTTCTTT
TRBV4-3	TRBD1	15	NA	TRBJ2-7	CASSQGRTGDSEQYF	TGCGCCAGCAGCCAAGGGAGGACAGGGGACTCCGAGCAGTACTTC
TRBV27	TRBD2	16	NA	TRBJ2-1	CASSLIAGVMDNEQFF	TGTGCCAGCAGTCTTATAGCGGGAGTAATGGACAATGAGCAGTTCTTC
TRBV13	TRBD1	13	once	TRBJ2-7	CASSSSDRVEQYF	TGTGCCAGCAGCTCATCGGACAGGGTCGAGCAGTACTTC
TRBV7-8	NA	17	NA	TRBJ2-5	CASSWRVRSRSKETQYF	TGTGCCAGCAGCTGGCGGGTAAGGTCGAGATCCAAAGAGACCCAGTACTTC
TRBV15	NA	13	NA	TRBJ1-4	CAIELNDNEKLFF	TGTGCCATCGAATTGAACGATAACGAAAAACTGTTTTTT
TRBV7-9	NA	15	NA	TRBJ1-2	CASSLGVFERVGYTF	TGTGCCAGCAGCTTAGGGGTGTTCGAGAGGGTAGGCTACACCTTC
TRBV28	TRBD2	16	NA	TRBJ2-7	CASSPRAGGEGYEQYF	TGTGCCAGCAGTCCGAGGGCGGGGGGCGAGGGATACGAGCAGTACTTC
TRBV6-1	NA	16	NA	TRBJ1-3	CASSEGGRTFGNTIYF	TGTGCCAGCAGTGAAGGGGGACGCACGTTTGGAAACACCATATATTTT
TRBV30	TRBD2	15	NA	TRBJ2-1	CACTETSSYYNEQFF	TGTGCCTGCACTGAGACTAGCTCATACTACAATGAGCAGTTCTTC
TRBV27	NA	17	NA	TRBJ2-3	CASSLKRRGTSTDTQYF	TGTGCCAGCAGTTTAAAGAGGAGGGGGACTAGCACAGATACGCAGTATTTT
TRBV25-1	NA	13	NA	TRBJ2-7	CASSERGSYEQYF	TGTGCCAGCAGTGAAAGGGGCAGCTACGAGCAGTACTTC
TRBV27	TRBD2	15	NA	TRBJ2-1	CASSPGTSGINEQFF	TGTGCCAGCAGTCCCGGGACTAGCGGGATCAATGAGCAGTTCTTC
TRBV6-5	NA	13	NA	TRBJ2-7	CASSYSGRDEQYF	TGTGCCAGCAGTTACTCAGGACGGGACGAGCAGTACTTC
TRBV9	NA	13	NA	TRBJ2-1	CASSVAVSNEQFF	TGTGCCAGCAGCGTAGCTGTATCAAATGAGCAGTTCTTC
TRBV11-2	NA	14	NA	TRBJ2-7	CASKSGTVPYEQYF	TGTGCCAGCAAATCCGGGACGGTTCCCTACGAGCAGTACTTC
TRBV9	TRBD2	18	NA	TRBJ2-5	CASSVNREREGHKETQYF	TGTGCCAGCAGCGTAAATCGAGAGCGGGAGGGCCATAAGGAGACCCAGTACTTC
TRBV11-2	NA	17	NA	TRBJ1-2	CASSLARGKHLDYGYTF	TGTGCCAGCAGCTTAGCTCGGGGGAAACACCTCGACTATGGCTACACCTTC
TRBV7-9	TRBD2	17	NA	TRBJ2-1	CASSLGGLAGSNNEQFF	TGTGCCAGCAGCTTGGGGGGACTAGCGGGGTCGAACAATGAGCAGTTCTTC
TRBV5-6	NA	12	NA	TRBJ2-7	CASSLYPDEQYF	TGTGCCAGCAGCTTGTACCCCGACGAGCAGTACTTC
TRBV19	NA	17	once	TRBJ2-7	CASSIASDRPLAYEQYF	TGTGCCAGTAGTATAGCGTCCGACAGGCCCCTGGCCTACGAGCAGTACTTC
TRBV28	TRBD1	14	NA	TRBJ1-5	CASVSGTGNRPQHF	TGTGCCAGCGTTTCTGGGACAGGGAATCGGCCCCAGCATTTT
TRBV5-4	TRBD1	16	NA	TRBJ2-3	CASSSLDRDGTDTQYF	TGTGCCAGCAGTTCTCTGGACAGGGACGGCACAGATACGCAGTATTTT
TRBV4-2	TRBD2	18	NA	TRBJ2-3	CASSHPGLAGDGTDTQYF	TGTGCCAGCAGCCACCCGGGACTAGCGGGAGACGGCACAGATACGCAGTATTTT
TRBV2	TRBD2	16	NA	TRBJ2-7	CASLPPQASGSREQYF	TGTGCCAGCCTCCCACCTCAGGCTAGCGGGAGTCGCGAGCAGTACTTC
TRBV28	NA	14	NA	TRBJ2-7	CASSLYSSSYEQYF	TGTGCCAGCAGTTTATACAGTAGCTCCTACGAGCAGTACTTC
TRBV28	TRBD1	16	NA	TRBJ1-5	CASRRGRDRGDQPQHF	TGTGCCAGCAGGAGGGGACGGGACAGGGGAGATCAGCCCCAGCATTTT
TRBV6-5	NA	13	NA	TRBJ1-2	CASSPGTVNGYTF	TGTGCCAGCAGCCCCGGGACGGTAAATGGCTACACCTTC
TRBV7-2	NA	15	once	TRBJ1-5	CASSPGGGRNQPQHF	TGTGCCAGCAGCCCCGGGGGGGGGCGTAATCAGCCCCAGCATTTT
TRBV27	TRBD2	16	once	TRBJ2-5	CASSPGTSGREETQYF	TGTGCCAGCAGTCCCGGGACTAGCGGGAGGGAAGAGACCCAGTACTTC
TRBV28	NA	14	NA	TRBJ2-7	CASVRTGSSYEQYF	TGTGCCAGCGTCAGAACGGGAAGCTCCTACGAGCAGTACTTC
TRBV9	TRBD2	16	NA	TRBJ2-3	CASSLAGGGSADTQYF	TGTGCCAGCAGCCTAGCGGGAGGGGGCAGCGCAGATACGCAGTATTTT
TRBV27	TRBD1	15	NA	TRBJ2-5	CASSLRTGPGETQYF	TGTGCCAGCAGTCTCAGGACAGGTCCGGGGGAGACCCAGTACTTC
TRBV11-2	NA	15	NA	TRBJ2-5	CASSLDIGTQETQYF	TGTGCCAGCAGCTTAGATATCGGCACACAAGAGACCCAGTACTTC
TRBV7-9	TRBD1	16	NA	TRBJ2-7	CASSPFPGTGTYEQYF	TGTGCCAGCAGCCCGTTCCCCGGGACAGGGACCTACGAGCAGTACTTC
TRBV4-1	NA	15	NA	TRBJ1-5	CASSHLWVSNQPQHF	TGCGCCAGCAGCCACCTCTGGGTTAGCAATCAGCCCCAGCATTTT
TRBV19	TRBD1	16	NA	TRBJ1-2	CASSIVPDRGSYGYTF	TGTGCCAGTAGTATCGTCCCGGACAGGGGATCTTATGGCTACACCTTC
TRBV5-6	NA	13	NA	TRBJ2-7	CASSGAGTYEQYF	TGTGCCAGCAGCGGGGCAGGGACCTACGAGCAGTACTTC
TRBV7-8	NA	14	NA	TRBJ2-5	CASSTRQDQETQYF	TGTGCCAGCAGCACCCGACAGGACCAAGAGACCCAGTACTTC
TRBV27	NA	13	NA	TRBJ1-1	CASLEEGSTEAFF	TGTGCCAGCCTCGAGGAGGGATCGACTGAAGCTTTCTTT
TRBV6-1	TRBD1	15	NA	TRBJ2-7	CASSDVRDRGYEQYF	TGTGCCAGCAGTGATGTGAGAGACAGGGGCTACGAGCAGTACTTC
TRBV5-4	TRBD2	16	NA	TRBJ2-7	CASSRPLAEGSYEQYF	TGTGCCAGCAGCCGCCCCCTAGCGGAGGGCTCCTACGAGCAGTACTTC
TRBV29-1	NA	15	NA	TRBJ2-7	CSVVFSDLGTYEQYF	TGCAGCGTTGTTTTTAGTGACCTGGGAACCTACGAGCAGTACTTC
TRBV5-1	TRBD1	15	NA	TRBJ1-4	CASSLGTGLNEKLFF	TGCGCCAGCAGCTTAGGGACAGGGCTTAATGAAAAACTGTTTTTT
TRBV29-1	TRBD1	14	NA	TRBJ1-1	CSVLPRQGNTEAFF	TGCAGCGTTTTACCGCGACAGGGGAACACTGAAGCTTTCTTT
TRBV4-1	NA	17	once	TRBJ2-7	CASSQYLEVLHPYEQYF	TGCGCCAGCAGCCAATACCTCGAGGTCCTTCATCCCTACGAGCAGTACTTC
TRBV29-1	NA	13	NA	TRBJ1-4	CTSVSSPNEKLFF	TGCACCTCGGTGTCGAGCCCTAATGAAAAACTGTTTTTT
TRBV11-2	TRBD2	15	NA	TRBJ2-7	CASSSRTSASYEQYF	TGTGCCAGCAGCTCCCGGACTAGCGCAAGCTACGAGCAGTACTTC